These T cell receptor beta chains were read from a single sample in a study of blood T cell repertoires in COVID-19. Data came from immunoSEQ multiplex PCR; TCRdb stores just in-frame clones and leaves some out. Of 130,000 to 150,000 clones listed, 85% to 90% are singletons. The sample comprised peripheral blood. All receptors derive from a woman aged 55-70 years with active COVID-19. CDR3s include the opening cysteine and the closing phenylalanine or tryptophan. A D gene is named only where the DNA matches it firmly. Clone size is given for some rows only: seen once, a few or many times, or a class if the clone is expanded.

NA,NA,TRBJ1-1,TRBV23-1,TGCGCCAGCCCCCAGGTGGGGGCGGACACTGAAGCTTTCTTT,CASPQVGADTEAFF
TRBD2,NA,TRBJ2-7,TRBV28,TGTGCCAGCAGCCGCACCGGACTAGCGGGCGAGCAGTACTTC,CASSRTGLAGEQYF
NA,few,TRBJ1-2,TRBV7-9,TGTGCCAGCAGCTTAATGGTGGGCGACTATGGCTACACCTTC,CASSLMVGDYGYTF
NA,NA,TRBJ2-4,TRBV9,TGTGCCAGCAGCGTAGCTACTCGACTAGCCAAAAACATTCAGTACTTC,CASSVATRLAKNIQYF
NA,NA,TRBJ1-2,TRBV6-5,TGTGCAGGGGCCAGGAACTATGGCTACACCTTC,CAGARNYGYTF
NA,NA,TRBJ2-1,TRBV3-1/TRBV3-2,TGTGCCAGCAGCCAAGCCGGCCTAGTCCCCTACAATGAGCAGTTCTTC,CASSQAGLVPYNEQFF
NA,NA,TRBJ2-2,TRBV5-1,TGCGCCAGCAGCTTAAGGGAGACCGGGGAGCTGTTTTTT,CASSLRETGELFF
TRBD1,NA,TRBJ2-4,TRBV7-9,TGTGCCAGCAGCTTTCGCAAGGGGGCCGGAAACATTCAGTACTTC,CASSFRKGAGNIQYF
TRBD1,NA,TRBJ2-1,TRBV9,TGTGCCAGCAGCGCAGTCAGGGGGTTTTCCTACAATGAGCAGTTCTTC,CASSAVRGFSYNEQFF
TRBD2,NA,TRBJ2-3,TRBV11-1,TGTGCCAGCAGCCCCCGGGAGGTGTTGGGCACAGATACGCAGTATTTT,CASSPREVLGTDTQYF
NA,NA,TRBJ1-2,TRBV28,TGTGCCAGCACCGGGACTAACTATGGCTACACCTTC,CASTGTNYGYTF
NA,NA,TRBJ2-1,TRBV20-1,TGCAGTGCTAGTGAAGCGGGTTACAATGAGCAGTTCTTC,CSASEAGYNEQFF
NA,NA,TRBJ2-3,TRBV24-1,TGTGCCACCAGTGATGATAGGGTTCGGGGGGATACGCAGTATTTT,CATSDDRVRGDTQYF
NA,NA,TRBJ1-1,TRBV30,TGTGCCTGGAGTCCTGGTAGCCCTGAAGCTTTCTTT,CAWSPGSPEAFF
TRBD1,once,TRBJ2-7,TRBV29-1,TGCAGCGTTGAAGATCTTGGGACAGGGCGCCTTGGGGAGCAGTACTTC,CSVEDLGTGRLGEQYF
TRBD1,NA,TRBJ2-7,TRBV27,TGTGCCAGCAGATCAGACAGGGGGTACTACGAGCAGTACTTC,CASRSDRGYYEQYF
TRBD2,few,TRBJ2-7,TRBV6-2/TRBV6-3,TGTGCCAGCAGCCTACGCGACGCGGGAGCAGGCGAGCAGTACTTC,CASSLRDAGAGEQYF
NA,NA,TRBJ2-3,TRBV27,TGTGCCAGCAGTTTGACAGCTCGCACAGATACGCAGTATTTT,CASSLTARTDTQYF
TRBD2,NA,TRBJ2-3,TRBV11-2,TGTGCCAGCAGCTTAGCTCCCTCCTGGACTAGCGGGACGGATACGCAGTATTTT,CASSLAPSWTSGTDTQYF
TRBD1,NA,TRBJ2-7,TRBV6-2/TRBV6-3,TGTGCCAGCAACCCCAGGGGGCTCAGTGAGCAGTACTTC,CASNPRGLSEQYF
TRBD2,NA,TRBJ2-7,TRBV18,TGTGCCAGCTCACTAAATAGCGGGAGCTACGAGCAGTACTTC,CASSLNSGSYEQYF
TRBD1,NA,TRBJ1-3,TRBV3-1/TRBV3-2,TGTGCCAGCAGCCAAGTAAGGACAGGGGGAAACACCATATATTTT,CASSQVRTGGNTIYF
NA,NA,TRBJ2-1,TRBV5-1,TGCGCCAGCAGCTTGGACCCTAGCTGGAATGAGCAGTTCTTC,CASSLDPSWNEQFF
NA,NA,TRBJ2-3,TRBV24-1,TGTGCCACCAGTCCTCTTGAGGGAGATACGCAGTATTTT,CATSPLEGDTQYF
NA,NA,TRBJ2-2,TRBV7-3,TGTGCCAGCAGCACTACGAACACCGGGGAGCTGTTTTTT,CASSTTNTGELFF
TRBD2,NA,TRBJ2-2,TRBV28,TGTGCCAGCAGTGCCCCATCCCCGGGACTACCCCTCACCGGGGAGCTGTTTTTT,CASSAPSPGLPLTGELFF
TRBD2,NA,TRBJ2-1,TRBV9,TGTGCCAGCGGCCAGAGCGGGGTAGGGCAGTTCTTC,CASGQSGVGQFF
NA,NA,TRBJ2-7,TRBV28,TGTGCCAGCAAACTAATCGGGGTTGGGGACGAGCAGTACTTC,CASKLIGVGDEQYF
TRBD1,NA,TRBJ2-5,TRBV6-2/TRBV6-3,TGTGCCAGCAGCCCTTGGGACAGCACCTCCCAAGAGACCCAGTACTTC,CASSPWDSTSQETQYF
TRBD1,NA,TRBJ1-2,TRBV19,TGTGCCAGTAGATTCCCAGGGGGCGCTTATGGCTACACCTTC,CASRFPGGAYGYTF
TRBD1,NA,TRBJ1-5,TRBV19,TGTGCCAGTAGTATGGGACAGGGGAATCAGCCCCAGCATTTT,CASSMGQGNQPQHF
NA,NA,TRBJ2-3,TRBV7-3,TGTGCCAGCAGCCCCGGGTCTATGGCAGATACGCAGTATTTT,CASSPGSMADTQYF
NA,NA,TRBJ1-2,TRBV19,TGTGCCAGTAGTATTTGGGGACAAGCTAACTATGGCTACACCTTC,CASSIWGQANYGYTF